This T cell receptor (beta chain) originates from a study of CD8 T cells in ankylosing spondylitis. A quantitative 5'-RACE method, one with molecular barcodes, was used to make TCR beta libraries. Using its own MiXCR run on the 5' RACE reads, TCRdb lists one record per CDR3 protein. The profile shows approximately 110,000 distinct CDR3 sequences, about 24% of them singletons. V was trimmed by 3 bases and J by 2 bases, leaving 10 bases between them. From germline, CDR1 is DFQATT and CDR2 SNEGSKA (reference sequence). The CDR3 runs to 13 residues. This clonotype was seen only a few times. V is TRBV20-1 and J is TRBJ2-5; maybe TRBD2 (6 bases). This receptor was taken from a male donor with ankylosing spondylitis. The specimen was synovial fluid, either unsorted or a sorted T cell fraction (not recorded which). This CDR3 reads CSARGDWQETQYF. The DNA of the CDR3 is TGCAGTGCTAGGGGGGACTGGCAAGAGACCCAGTACTTC.